Listed here are 30 T cell receptor beta chains from one sample, sequenced in a study of T cell responses to AZD1222 COVID-19 vaccine. Produced via immunoSEQ multiplex PCR; TCRdb's table is partial and in-frame only. Among around 99,000 clones listed, about 90% were seen once. The sequenced sample was peripheral blood, obtained on day 0 of AZD1222 vaccination. The receptor set was obtained from an adult in good health.

The chain combines TRBV7-2 with TRBJ2-3; 8 nucleotides match TRBD2. Per the germline V gene, CDR1 is SGHTA and CDR2 is FQGNSA. The trim removed 0 bases at V and 0 bases at J, leaving 8 bases unmatched. This CDR3 spans 18 amino acids. CDR3 in amino acids: CASSLALWTSRSTDTQYF. The CDR3 coding sequence is TGTGCCAGCAGCTTAGCCCTATGGACTAGCCGTAGCACAGATACGCAGTATTTT.

The rearrangement uses TRBV5-4 and TRBJ1-1, with a possible D match to TRBD1 (6 bases). This CDR3 is 15 amino acids long. CDR1 is SGHNT and CDR2 is YYREEE in the germline V gene (reference sequence). Deletions cut 4 bases from V and 0 bases from J, with 13 bases between. CDR3 loop: CASSRRGEVNTEAFF. In nucleotides, the CDR3 is TGTGCCAGCAGCCGCAGGGGAGAGGTGAACACTGAAGCTTTCTTT.

In regard to this clone: An end of the junction differs from the germline gene, which may be a read error. V is TRBV7-7 and J is TRBJ2-5; 10 positions agree with TRBD2. The CDR3 extends over 15 amino acids. CDR1 and CDR2 (germline): SSHAT, FNYEAQ (reference sequence). The DNA for the CDR3 is TGTGCTAGCAGCCGGACTAGCGGAGTTCAAGAGACCCAGTACTTC. It encodes CASSRTSGVQETQYF.

The chain has TRBV11-3 and TRBJ2-7; the D gene could be TRBD1 or TRBD2 (5 bases each). Germline CDR1 reads SGHNT; CDR2 reads YENEEA. The CDR3 runs to 15 residues. Trimming shortened V by 3 bases and J by 2 bases, and 14 bases separated the two germline ends. In DNA, the CDR3 is TGTGCCAGCAGCTTGGGAGAGGGGAAGACCTACGAGCAGTACTTC. As protein: CASSLGEGKTYEQYF.

A remark on this clone: Mismatch with germline at one junction end may stem from a read error. The V call is TRBV24-1, the J call TRBJ2-3; D call uncertain. Per the germline V gene, CDR1 is KGHDR and CDR2 is SFDVKD. The CDR3 runs to 13 residues. The CDR3 spells CATSGVGTDTQYF. The CDR3 bases are TGTGCCACGAGTGGGGTTGGGACAGATACGCAGTATTTT.

This clone is a singleton in its sample. The chain joins TRBV7-2 to TRBJ2-7; D possibly corresponds to TRBD2 (6 bases). Trimming cost V 5 bases and J 3 bases, with 14 bases left between them. Germline CDR1 reads SGHTA; CDR2 reads FQGNSA. The CDR3 totals 14 residues. CDR3: CASSTRDSFYEQYF. CDR3 nucleotides: TGTGCCAGCAGCACCAGGGACTCTTTCTACGAGCAGTACTTC.

The chain uses TRBV11-2 and TRBJ2-1, with unresolved D. Germline V lookup: CDR1 SGHAT, CDR2 FQNNGV. The ends were cut back, 0 bases at V and 0 bases at J, with 12 bases in the middle. The CDR3 has 17 residues. The DNA for the CDR3 is TGTGCCAGCAGCTTAGATTCGGCGGATCGCTCCTACAATGAGCAGTTCTTC. Translated: CASSLDSADRSYNEQFF.

V gene TRBV12-3 or TRBV12-4 combines with J gene TRBJ1-5, with D unclear. This CDR3 is built from 13 residues. V was trimmed by 3 bases and J by 3 bases, leaving 6 bases between them. In DNA form, the CDR3 reads TGTGCCAGCAGTTTGCAGCCCAATCAGCCCCAGCATTTT. This translates into CASSLQPNQPQHF.

The chain is built from TRBV6-6 and TRBJ1-2; TRBD1 aligns across 7 bases. The CDR3 has 12 residues. Per germline, CDR1 MNHNY and CDR2 SVGAGI (reference sequence). The junction had 4 bases not matched to a gene; V was cut back by 10 bases and J by 2 bases. The CDR3 is CATSGGNYGYTF. The CDR3 DNA reads as TGTGCCACCTCAGGGGGGAACTATGGCTACACCTTC.

This chain uses TRBV30 with TRBJ2-7; D tentatively fits TRBD1 or TRBD2 (5 bases each). Trimming removed 2 bases at V and 3 bases at J, with 17 bases between. The CDR3 is 15 amino acids. Germline lookup yields CDR1 GTSNPN and CDR2 SVGIG (reference sequence). The chain's CDR3 is CAWSSLGGPNYEQYF. The CDR3 DNA follows: TGTGCCTGGAGTTCTCTTGGGGGTCCCAACTACGAGCAGTACTTC.

The CDR3: CASCNGQPSTDTQYF. The CDR3 region has the DNA TGTGCCAGCTGCAACGGGCAGCCTTCCACAGATACGCAGTATTTT. The chain recombines TRBV27 with TRBJ2-3; D is ambiguous. CDR3 length equals 15 residues. Between the trimmed V and J ends, which lost 8 bases and 2 bases, there was a span of 17 bases. The germline V gene has CDR1 MNHEY and CDR2 SMNVEV (reference sequence).

The chain links TRBV27 to TRBJ2-1; TRBD2 matches at 8 bases. CDR3 length equals 17 residues. Germline CDR1 MNHEY, CDR2 SMNVEV (reference sequence). J gave up 0 bases and V 3 bases, and 7 bases lay outside the gene matches. The CDR3 protein is CASSFGSGIISYNEQFF. The CDR3, as DNA: TGTGCCAGCAGTTTCGGTAGCGGGATAATCTCCTACAATGAGCAGTTCTTC.

This clone was observed once. The V and J genes are TRBV11-2 and TRBJ2-1; D is uncertain. Deletions cut 8 bases from V and 0 bases from J, with 5 bases between. Looked up from germline, CDR1 is SGHAT and CDR2 is FQNNGV. The CDR3 spans 12 residues. The CDR3: CASSRSYNEQFF. For the CDR3, the DNA is TGTGCCAGCTCCCGCTCCTACAATGAGCAGTTCTTC.

This clone appeared a single time. This chain links TRBV10-3 with TRBJ1-2, with D perhaps matching TRBD1 (6 bases). Per germline, CDR1 ENHRY and CDR2 SYGVKD. Trimming took 0 bases from V and 8 from J, leaving 13 bases between them. The CDR3 is made up of 14 amino acids. The CDR3 DNA reads as TGTGCCATCAGTGAGTCCAGGAAGGGGGAAGGCTACACCTTC. Encoded protein: CAISESRKGEGYTF.

The rearrangement links TRBV10-3 to TRBJ1-5; no definite D call. Deletions cut 2 bases from V and 10 bases from J, with 9 bases between. This CDR3 region has 12 residues. Germline CDR1 reads ENHRY; CDR2 reads SYGVKD. The CDR3 nucleotides are TGTGCCATCAGTGAGGGGTCTGAACCCCAGCATTTT. Translated: CAISEGSEPQHF.

This CDR3 reads CASSLSGRVGSSYNSPLHF. The CDR3, as DNA: TGTGCCAGCAGTTTATCGGGGAGGGTGGGGAGCTCCTATAATTCACCCCTCCACTTT. The chain has TRBV27 and TRBJ1-6; no clear D gene. There are 19 residues in the CDR3. V lost 0 bases and J 0 bases, leaving 15 bases between the germline ends. Germline V gene lookup returns CDR1 MNHEY and CDR2 SMNVEV (reference sequence).

V is TRBV27 and J is TRBJ1-5; D not resolved. CDR3 length equals 13 residues. Trimming took 3 bases from V and 5 from J, leaving 8 bases between them. Germline V CDR1 and CDR2: MNHEY, SMNVEV (reference sequence). CDR3 DNA: TGTGCCAGCAGTTTCGCTAGGGATCAGCCCCAGCATTTT. Protein: CASSFARDQPQHF.

The chain combines TRBV11-3 with TRBJ1-1, with D uncertain. This CDR3 region has 15 residues. Germline V gene lookup returns CDR1 SGHNT and CDR2 YENEEA. The germline V and J ends were trimmed by 4 bases and 3 bases, with 15 bases remaining between them. The CDR3 DNA reads TGTGCCAGCAGCTCCTACATCGTCTTGGACACTGAAGCTTTCTTT. Translation: CASSSYIVLDTEAFF. The full variable domain, completed using reference TRBV11-3 and TRBJ1-1, is EAGVVQSPRYKIIEKKQPVAFWCNPISGHNTLYWYLQNLGQGPELLIRYENEEAVDDSQLPKDRFSAERLKGVDSTLKIQPAELGDSAVYLCASSSYIVLDTEAFFGQGTRLTVV.

The chain is built from TRBV5-1 and TRBJ2-1; 13 bases agree with TRBD2. CDR1 is SGHRS, CDR2 YFSETQ, per germline. The V segment lost 2 bases and the J segment 5 bases; nucleotides outside the gene matches: 4. The CDR3 length is 16 residues. CDR3 sequence reads: CASSLDGTSGNNEQFF. The CDR3 DNA sequence: TGCGCCAGCAGCTTAGACGGGACTAGCGGGAACAATGAGCAGTTCTTC.

The chain is built from TRBV18 and TRBJ2-7, with D perhaps TRBD1 (6 bases). This CDR3 region has 14 residues. The germline V gene has CDR1 KGHSH and CDR2 LQKENI. With 5 bases removed from V and 1 base from J, the gap between germline ends came to 12 bases. The CDR3 region has the DNA TGTGCCAGCTCAAGGACAGAGCTTTCCTACGAGCAGTACTTC. Translating it yields CASSRTELSYEQYF. Variable domain in full (rest from reference TRBV18 and TRBJ2-7): NAGVMQNPRHLVRRRGQEARLRCSPMKGHSHVYWYRQLPEEGLKFMVYLQKENIIDESGMPKERFSAEFPKEGPSILRIQQVVRGDSAAYFCASSRTELSYEQYFGPGTRLTVT.

The chain links TRBV2 to TRBJ1-2; D not resolved. The germline CDR1 and CDR2 sequences are SNHLY and FYNNEI. The CDR3 is 14 amino acids. Trimming shortened V by 4 bases and J by 6 bases, and 15 bases separated the two germline ends. CDR3 region: CASSGQWAGNGYTF. CDR3 nucleotide sequence: TGTGCCAGCAGTGGACAATGGGCTGGGAATGGCTACACCTTC.

The chain is built from TRBV30 and TRBJ2-1, with a tentative D call TRBD1 (6 bases). The germline CDR1 and CDR2 sequences are GTSNPN and SVGIG (reference sequence). The V and J ends lost 1 base and 8 bases respectively, with 15 bases between them. This CDR3 is 14 amino acids long. CDR3 residues: CAWSDIPQGHEQFF. The DNA of the CDR3 is TGTGCCTGGAGTGATATCCCCCAGGGGCATGAGCAGTTCTTC.

The rearrangement links TRBV4-2 to TRBJ1-5; perhaps TRBD1 as D (6 bases). The CDR3 has 19 residues. The germline V gene encodes CDR1 LGHNA and CDR2 YNFKEQ. Trimming stripped 1 base from V and 4 bases from J, with 23 bases between. CDR3 nucleotides: TGTGCCAGCAGCCAAGTGGCGGCGTACAGCGAGGGGGGGAATCAGCCCCAGCATTTT. This encodes CASSQVAAYSEGGNQPQHF.

The chain carries TRBV27 and TRBJ1-6; possible D gene TRBD1, 5 bases. CDR1 is MNHEY, CDR2 SMNVEV, per germline (reference sequence). This CDR3 comprises 15 residues. V was clipped by 4 bases and J by 5 bases, with 12 bases between them. The CDR3 here is CASSSSWGDNSPLHF. DNA of the CDR3: TGTGCCAGCAGTTCCTCTTGGGGGGATAATTCACCCCTCCACTTT.

The chain recombines TRBV18 with TRBJ1-2; 9 bases are shared with TRBD1. V shed 2 bases, J shed 2 bases, and the junction held 0 bases outside the gene matches. The CDR3 totals 14 residues. The germline V gene encodes CDR1 KGHSH and CDR2 LQKENI. The chain's CDR3 is CASSPGQGNYGYTF. The CDR3 nucleotides are TGTGCCAGCTCACCAGGACAGGGGAACTATGGCTACACCTTC.

This clone was detected a few times. The chain is built from TRBV5-4 and TRBJ2-3; the match to TRBD2 covers 8 bases. The germline gives CDR1 SGHNT, CDR2 YYREEE (reference sequence). This CDR3 contains 16 residues. The trim removed 4 bases at V and 4 bases at J, leaving 11 bases unmatched. The CDR3 is CASSPGGSGASDTQYF. DNA for the CDR3: TGTGCCAGCAGCCCGGGCGGTAGCGGGGCTTCAGATACGCAGTATTTT.

The chain recombines TRBV11-1 with TRBJ2-4, with D possibly TRBD2 on 5 matching bases. CDR1 and CDR2 from the germline V gene are SGHAT and FQDESV (reference sequence). CDR3 length: 14 amino acids. Trimming took 0 bases from V and 6 from J, leaving 9 bases between them. CDR3 protein: CASSLAHRGNIQYF. DNA of the CDR3: TGTGCCAGCAGCTTAGCGCATCGGGGAAACATTCAGTACTTC.

V gene TRBV5-1 combines with J gene TRBJ2-7, with a tentative D call TRBD1 (5 bases). Between the trimmed V and J ends, which lost 4 bases and 5 bases, there was a span of 13 bases. Germline lookup yields CDR1 SGHRS and CDR2 YFSETQ. The CDR3 loop spans 13 amino acids. The CDR3 loop reads CASSAGGRDEQYF. CDR3 nucleotides: TGCGCCAGCAGCGCCGGCGGCAGGGACGAGCAGTACTTC.

The gene calls are TRBV20-1 and TRBJ1-1, with unresolved D. CDR1 DFQATT and CDR2 SNEGSKA come from the germline V gene (reference sequence). CDR3 size: 14 residues. V was cut by 3 bases and J by 1 base, with 12 bases left in between. CDR3 nucleotide sequence: TGCAGTGCTAGTTGGACCGTGAAGAACACTGAAGCTTTCTTT. Encoded protein: CSASWTVKNTEAFF.

The rearrangement uses TRBV6-5 and TRBJ2-5, with 10 bases lining up with TRBD1. J gave up 1 base and V 6 bases, and 5 bases lay outside the gene matches. Germline loops: CDR1 MNHEY, CDR2 SVGAGI. The CDR3 runs to 15 residues. CDR3 DNA: TGTGCCAGCAGCGGACAGGGGGGGGTCCAAGAGACCCAGTACTTC. It codes for CASSGQGGVQETQYF.